The 13 T cell receptor beta chains below all came from one sample that was sequenced in a study of blood T cell repertoires in COVID-19. TCRdb keeps only in-frame clones here, not all; method: immunoSEQ multiplex PCR. This table has about 22,000 clones, roughly 75% appearing once. What was sequenced was peripheral blood. The source is a man in his fifties or sixties with active COVID-19.

J is TRBJ2-1 and V is TRBV5-3, with TRBD2 matching over 12 bases. TRBV5-3 is flagged as an ORF with uncertain function. The CDR3 consists of 16 residues. The V segment lost 4 bases and the J segment 9 bases; nucleotides outside the gene matches: 11. The CDR3 DNA follows: TGTGCCAGAAGCATCAAGTGGACTAGCGGGAAAATTGAGCAGTTCTTC. It codes for CARSIKWTSGKIEQFF.

In this sample, this clone turned up once. The chain is built from TRBV5-1 and TRBJ2-1; 12 bases are a match to TRBD2. Germline assignment: CDR1 SGHRS and CDR2 YFSETQ. The J segment lost 8 bases and the V segment lost 4 bases, leaving 13 bases of the junction unmatched. The length of the CDR3 is 17 residues. CDR3 protein: CASSPIPTSGSVDEQFF. The CDR3 DNA follows: TGCGCCAGCAGCCCGATACCGACTAGCGGGAGTGTTGATGAGCAGTTCTTC.

The V call is TRBV7-3, the J call TRBJ2-1; 11 bases map to TRBD2. V shed 5 bases and J 7 bases; nucleotides not matched to a gene: 7. CDR1 SGHTA and CDR2 FQGTGA come from the germline V gene. This CDR3 is 15 amino acids long. The CDR3 protein is CASSKLAGAPNEQFF. The CDR3 DNA sequence: TGTGCCAGCAGCAAACTAGCGGGAGCACCTAATGAGCAGTTCTTC.

The rearrangement joins TRBV20-1 to TRBJ2-7; 13 bases line up with TRBD2. The length of the CDR3 is 15 residues. Trimming at V came to 3 bases and at J to 4 bases, leaving 6 bases not matched to a gene. Germline loops: CDR1 DFQATT, CDR2 SNEGSKA (reference sequence). The CDR3 DNA follows: TGCAGTGCTAGTACTAGCGGGAGGGCCCGATACGAGCAGTACTTC. Translating it yields CSASTSGRARYEQYF.

This rearrangement joins TRBV7-3 to TRBJ2-2; D unresolved. CDR1 SGHTA and CDR2 FQGTGA come from the germline V gene. This CDR3 comprises 17 residues. With 1 base removed from V and 0 bases from J, the gap between germline ends came to 12 bases. The CDR3 DNA reads TGTGCCAGCAGCTTAAGGCCAGGTGAAACGAACACCGGGGAGCTGTTTTTT. Encoded protein: CASSLRPGETNTGELFF. The full variable domain, with the rest looked up from reference TRBV7-3 and TRBJ2-2, is GAGVSQTPSNKVTEKGKYVELRCDPISGHTALYWYRQSLGQGPEFLIYFQGTGAADDSGLPNDRFFAVRPEGSVSTLKIQRTERGDSAVYLCASSLRPGETNTGELFFGEGSRLTVL.

The CDR3 bases are TGTGCCAGCAGCTTAAACAGGGCTTTGAAACAGCCCCAGCATTTT. Its protein is CASSLNRALKQPQHF. The chain combines TRBV7-2 with TRBJ1-5; weak D call: TRBD1 (6 bases). The germline V gene has CDR1 SGHTA and CDR2 FQGNSA. V gave up 2 bases and J gave up 7 bases, with 15 bases separating them. This CDR3 spans 15 amino acids.

CDR3 DNA: TGCGCCAGCAGCTGGGTACCGCCGGGACTAGCGGCCTACAATGAGCAGTTCTTC. Residues: CASSWVPPGLAAYNEQFF. The chain carries TRBV5-1 and TRBJ2-1, with 11 positions matching TRBD2. V shed 3 bases and J 2 bases; nucleotides not matched to a gene: 10. Looked up from germline, CDR1 is SGHRS and CDR2 is YFSETQ. This CDR3 is built from 18 residues.

In its sample, this clone was seen a few times. The chain joins TRBV6-6 to TRBJ2-7; 8 bases line up with TRBD2. Trimming took 5 bases from V and 5 from J; bases not matched to a gene: 2. The CDR3 is 12 amino acids. CDR1 MNHNY and CDR2 SVGAGI come from the germline V gene (reference sequence). CDR3 region: CASSGLANEQYF. CDR3 coding DNA: TGTGCCAGCAGTGGACTAGCTAACGAGCAGTACTTC.

The chain joins TRBV7-2 to TRBJ2-7; perhaps TRBD2 as D (5 bases). There are 13 residues in the CDR3. From germline, CDR1 is SGHTA and CDR2 FQGNSA. V was shortened by 5 bases and J by 3 bases, with 11 bases between the two germline ends. The CDR3 is CASSINRDYEQYF. CDR3 DNA: TGTGCCAGCAGCATTAACCGGGACTACGAGCAGTACTTC.

The genes are TRBV10-3 and TRBJ2-3, with 12 positions matching TRBD2. Unmatched junction bases numbered 5, after V lost 2 bases and J lost 5 bases. The CDR3 runs to 16 residues. Germline lookup yields CDR1 ENHRY and CDR2 SYGVKD. The CDR3 DNA sequence: TGTGCCATCAGTGAGAACGAACTAGCGGGAGGAGATACGCAGTATTTT. Amino acid sequence: CAISENELAGGDTQYF.

The chain joins TRBV11-2 to TRBJ2-1; 9 bases are shared with TRBD2. There are 16 residues in the CDR3. Losses at the gene ends were 1 base for V and 8 bases for J; bases not matched to a gene: 9. In germline, CDR1 is SGHAT, CDR2 FQNNGV. CDR3: CASSLGSSGRSYEQFF. In DNA, the CDR3 is TGTGCCAGCAGCTTAGGATCCAGCGGGAGGAGCTATGAGCAGTTCTTC. The full variable domain, completed using reference TRBV11-2 and TRBJ2-1, is EAGVAQSPRYKIIEKRQSVAFWCNPISGHATLYWYQQILGQGPKLLIQFQNNGVVDDSQLPKDRFSAERLKGVDSTLKIQPAKLEDSAVYLCASSLGSSGRSYEQFFGPGTRLTVL.

This rearrangement joins TRBV5-1 to TRBJ2-3; 14 positions match TRBD2. J was trimmed by 2 bases and V by 4 bases; bases with no gene match: 12. CDR1 and CDR2 from the germline V gene are SGHRS and YFSETQ. CDR3 size: 19 residues. In DNA, the CDR3 is TGCGCCAGCAGCCGACCCGGGACTAGCGGGAGTGGAAACACAGATACGCAGTATTTT. Translation gives CASSRPGTSGSGNTDTQYF.

The CDR3 DNA reads TGTGCCAGCAGCGTAGCTACGAATGAGAGAGGAGCAGATACGCAGTATTTT. Translated: CASSVATNERGADTQYF. V is TRBV9 and J is TRBJ2-3, with D unresolved. The CDR3 spans 17 residues. V lost 0 bases and J 4 bases, leaving 18 bases between the germline ends. Per germline, CDR1 SGDLS and CDR2 YYNGEE. Looking up the rest from reference TRBV9 and TRBJ2-3 gives the full variable domain: DSGVTQTPKHLITATGQRVTLRCSPRSGDLSVYWYQQSLDQGLQFLIQYYNGEERAKGNILERFSAQQFPDLHSELNLSSLELGDSALYFCASSVATNERGADTQYFGPGTRLTVL.